The present TCR beta chain was sequenced within a study of identical twins. TCRdb reanalysed the 5' RACE reads using MiXCR and keeps one entry per CDR3 protein. There are about 390,000 distinct CDR3 sequences in the sample; roughly 9% occur only once, and roughly 8.9% lies in the top ten. The sequencing sample was made of naive T cells sorted from blood. The receptor was derived from a woman in her forties or fifties in good health.

CDR3 nucleotides: TGTGCCATCGACCGGGACAGGGGCTACGAGCAGTACGTC. Translation: CAIDRDRGYEQYV. The chain uses TRBV2 and TRBJ2-7; TRBD1 aligns across 10 bases. Unmatched junction bases numbered 6, after V lost 10 bases and J lost 3 bases. Germline V gives CDR1 SNHLY, CDR2 FYNNEI. The CDR3 runs to 13 residues.